This T cell receptor beta chain was observed in a study of blood T cell repertoires in COVID-19. Trimming removed 7 bases from V and 0 bases from J, with 15 bases in between. The CDR3 sequence is 15 residues long. Per germline, CDR1 SNHLY and CDR2 FYNNEI. Profiling relied on immunoSEQ multiplex PCR, and the TCRdb table lists in-frame clones only, not all of them. The data show roughly 33,000 clones, 93% seen once. This chain uses TRBV2 with TRBJ2-5; D possibly corresponds to TRBD2 (5 bases). This TCR was sampled from a human donor in a cohort sampled during active COVID-19. Sequenced material: peripheral blood. CDR3 DNA: TGTGCCAGCAAACGGGGAAACTATTACCAAGAGACCCAGTACTTC. Protein sequence: CASKRGNYYQETQYF.